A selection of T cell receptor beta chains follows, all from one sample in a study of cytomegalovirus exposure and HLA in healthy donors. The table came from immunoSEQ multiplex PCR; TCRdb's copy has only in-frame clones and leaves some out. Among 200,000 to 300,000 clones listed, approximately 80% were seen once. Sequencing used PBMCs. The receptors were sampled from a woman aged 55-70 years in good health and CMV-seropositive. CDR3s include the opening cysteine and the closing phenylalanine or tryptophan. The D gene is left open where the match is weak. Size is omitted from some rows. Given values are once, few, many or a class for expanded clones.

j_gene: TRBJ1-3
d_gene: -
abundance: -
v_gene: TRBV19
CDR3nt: TGTGCCAGTAGTCCATCCACATACTCTGGAAACACCATATATTTT
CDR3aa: CASSPSTYSGNTIYF

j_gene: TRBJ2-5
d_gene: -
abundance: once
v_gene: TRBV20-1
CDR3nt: TGCAGTGCGATGGGGGGGACCCAGTACTTC
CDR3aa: CSAMGGTQYF

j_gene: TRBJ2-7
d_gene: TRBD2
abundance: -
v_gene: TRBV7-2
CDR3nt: TGTGCCAGCAGCTTAGGGGGGGGAGGTTCCTACGAGCAGTACTTC
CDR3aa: CASSLGGGGSYEQYF

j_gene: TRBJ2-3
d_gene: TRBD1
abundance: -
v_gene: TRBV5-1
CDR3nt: TGCGCCAGCAGCTTGGGGCGACAGGGGACAGATACGCAGTATTTT
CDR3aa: CASSLGRQGTDTQYF

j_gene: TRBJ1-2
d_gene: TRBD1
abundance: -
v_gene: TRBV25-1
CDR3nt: TGTGCCAGCAGTGAAGGGGGCAGGGGGGATGGCTACACCTTC
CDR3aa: CASSEGGRGDGYTF

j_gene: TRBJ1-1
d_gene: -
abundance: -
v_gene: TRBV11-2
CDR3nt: TGTGCCAGCAGCTCCTTGGCGGGGGACACTGAAGCTTTCTTT
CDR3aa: CASSSLAGDTEAFF

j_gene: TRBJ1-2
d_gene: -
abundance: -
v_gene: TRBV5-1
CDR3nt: TGCGCCAGCAGCTCCCCTACAGGGCCCTATGGCTACACCTTC
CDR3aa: CASSSPTGPYGYTF

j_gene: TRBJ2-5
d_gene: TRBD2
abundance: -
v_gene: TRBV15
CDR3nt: TGTGCCACCAGCAGAGAGGGTAGCGGGAGAGGAGAGACCCAGTACTTC
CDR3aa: CATSREGSGRGETQYF

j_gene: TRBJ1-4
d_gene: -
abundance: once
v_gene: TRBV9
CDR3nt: TGTGCCAGCAGCGTAGGAGGTACAGGCTGGAATGAAAAACTGTTTTTT
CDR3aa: CASSVGGTGWNEKLFF

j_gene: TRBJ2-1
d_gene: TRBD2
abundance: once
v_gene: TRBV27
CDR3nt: TGTGCCAGCAGTTCTCACGCGGGAGGCCCGGGGAATGAGCAGTTCTTC
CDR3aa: CASSSHAGGPGNEQFF

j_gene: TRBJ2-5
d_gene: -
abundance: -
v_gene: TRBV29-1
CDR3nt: TGCAGCGTAGGGACATCGGAGACCCAGTACTTC
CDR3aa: CSVGTSETQYF

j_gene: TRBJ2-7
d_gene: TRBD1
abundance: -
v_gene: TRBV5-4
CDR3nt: TGTGCCAGCAGCTTGGCCGGGACAGAGTCCTACGAGCAGTACTTC
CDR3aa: CASSLAGTESYEQYF

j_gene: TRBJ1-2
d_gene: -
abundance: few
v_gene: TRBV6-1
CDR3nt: TGTGCCAGCAGTGGAGGGAGCTATGGCTACACCTTC
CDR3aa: CASSGGSYGYTF

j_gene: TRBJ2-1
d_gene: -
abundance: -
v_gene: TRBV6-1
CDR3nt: TGTGCCAGCAGTGAATGGGACGGGGGCTACAATGAGCAGTTCTTC
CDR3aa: CASSEWDGGYNEQFF

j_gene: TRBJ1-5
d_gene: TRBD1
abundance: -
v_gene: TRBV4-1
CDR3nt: TGCGCCAGCAGGGTTTGGGACAGCCCCAATCAGCCCCAGCATTTT
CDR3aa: CASRVWDSPNQPQHF

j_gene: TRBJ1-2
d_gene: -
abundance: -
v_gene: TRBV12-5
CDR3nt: TGTGCTAGTGGTTTAGATCCCGGCCTACAGGTAAACTATGGCTACACCTTC
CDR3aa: CASGLDPGLQVNYGYTF

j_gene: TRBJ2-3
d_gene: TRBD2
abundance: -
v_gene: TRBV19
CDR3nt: TGTGCCAGTAGTATCCGGGCTAGCGGGAGTATAGATACGCAGTATTTT
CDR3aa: CASSIRASGSIDTQYF

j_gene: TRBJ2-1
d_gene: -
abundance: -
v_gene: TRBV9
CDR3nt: TGTGCCAGCAGCGTAGAGGGGATTTACAATGAGCAGTTCTTC
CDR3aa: CASSVEGIYNEQFF

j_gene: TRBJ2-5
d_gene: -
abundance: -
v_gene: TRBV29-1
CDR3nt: TGCAGCGTTGAATGGCCGTATGGTAAAGAGACCCAGTACTTC
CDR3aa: CSVEWPYGKETQYF

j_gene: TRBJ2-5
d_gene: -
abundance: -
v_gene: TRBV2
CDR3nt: TGTGCCAGCGGGGAGGAGACCCAGTACTTC
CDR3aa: CASGEETQYF

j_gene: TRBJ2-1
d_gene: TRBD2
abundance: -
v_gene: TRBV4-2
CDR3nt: TGTGCCAGCAGCCTTTTTCTTAGCGGGAGTTTCGACAATGAGCAGTTCTTC
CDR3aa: CASSLFLSGSFDNEQFF

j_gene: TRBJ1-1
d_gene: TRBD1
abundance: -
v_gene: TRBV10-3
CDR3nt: TGTGCCATCGGGACAGGGAACACTGAAGCTTTCTTT
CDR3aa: CAIGTGNTEAFF

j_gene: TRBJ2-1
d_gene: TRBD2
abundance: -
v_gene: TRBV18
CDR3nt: TGTGCCAGCTCACCACTTCCAGCGGGGGCCCACAATGAGCAGTTCTTC
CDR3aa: CASSPLPAGAHNEQFF

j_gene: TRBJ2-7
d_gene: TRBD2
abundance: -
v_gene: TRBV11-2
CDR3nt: TGTGCCAGCAGCTTAGGCCTAGCGGGAGGCGCCTACGAGCAGTACTTC
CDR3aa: CASSLGLAGGAYEQYF

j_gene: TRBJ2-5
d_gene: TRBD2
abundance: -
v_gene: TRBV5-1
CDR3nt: TGCGCCAGCAGCCCCCTACTAGCGAAAGAGACCCAGTACTTC
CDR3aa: CASSPLLAKETQYF

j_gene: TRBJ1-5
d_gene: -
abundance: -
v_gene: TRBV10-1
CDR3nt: TGCGCCAGCAGTGAGCACCCAGGGACATCTCAGCCCCAGCATTTT
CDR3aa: CASSEHPGTSQPQHF

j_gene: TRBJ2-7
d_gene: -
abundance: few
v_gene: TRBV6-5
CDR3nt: TGTGCCAGCCGAGGCCCAGCCTACGAGCAGTACTTC
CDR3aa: CASRGPAYEQYF

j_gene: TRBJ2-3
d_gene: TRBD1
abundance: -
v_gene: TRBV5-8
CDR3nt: TGTGCCAGCAGCATCGGACAGGGATCAAATACGCAGTATTTT
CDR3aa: CASSIGQGSNTQYF

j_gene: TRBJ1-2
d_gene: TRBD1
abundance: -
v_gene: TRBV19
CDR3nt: TGTGCCAGTAGCCACCGGGACAGGGGATACACCTTC
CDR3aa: CASSHRDRGYTF

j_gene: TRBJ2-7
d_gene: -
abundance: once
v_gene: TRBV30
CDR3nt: TGTGCCTGGAGTGTAGGGGGAAGCGAGCAGTACTTC
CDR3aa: CAWSVGGSEQYF

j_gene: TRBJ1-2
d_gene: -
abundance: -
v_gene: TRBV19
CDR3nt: TGTGCCAGCAACAGTGACTATGGCTACACCTTC
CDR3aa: CASNSDYGYTF

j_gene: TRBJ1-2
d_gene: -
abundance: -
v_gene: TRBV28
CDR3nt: TGTGCCAGCAGTCAACGACAGTTCTATGGCTACACCTTC
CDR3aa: CASSQRQFYGYTF

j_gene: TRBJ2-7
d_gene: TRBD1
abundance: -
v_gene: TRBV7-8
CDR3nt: TGTGCCAGCAGCTTAGCCCGGGACAGGGTAACCGAGCAGTACTTC
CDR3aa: CASSLARDRVTEQYF

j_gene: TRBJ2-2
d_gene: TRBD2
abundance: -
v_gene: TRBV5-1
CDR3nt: TGCGCCAGCTTAGCGGGAGTATCCGGGGAGCTGTTTTTT
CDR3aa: CASLAGVSGELFF

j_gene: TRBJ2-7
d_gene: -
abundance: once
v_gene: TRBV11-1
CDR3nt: TGTGCCAGCAGCTTAGAGAGCTCCTACGAGCAGTACTTC
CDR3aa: CASSLESSYEQYF

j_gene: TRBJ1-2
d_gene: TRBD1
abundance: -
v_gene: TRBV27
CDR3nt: TGTGCCAGCAGTTTTTCCGTGACAGGGTTGGTTGGCTACACCTTC
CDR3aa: CASSFSVTGLVGYTF

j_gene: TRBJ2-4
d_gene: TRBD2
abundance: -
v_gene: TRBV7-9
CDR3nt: TGTGCCAGCAGCTTAGTATTGGCTAGCGGGCCACTAGCCAAAAACATTCAGTACTTC
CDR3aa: CASSLVLASGPLAKNIQYF

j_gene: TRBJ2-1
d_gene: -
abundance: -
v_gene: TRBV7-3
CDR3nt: TGTGCCAGCAGCTTCTCCCAGAACAATGAGCAGTTCTTC
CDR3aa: CASSFSQNNEQFF

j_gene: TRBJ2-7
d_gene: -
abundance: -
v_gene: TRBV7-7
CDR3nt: TGTGCTAGTACATCAGGGATTAAGCAGTACTTC
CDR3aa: CASTSGIKQYF

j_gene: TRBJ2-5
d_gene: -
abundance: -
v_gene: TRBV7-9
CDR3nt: TGTGCCAGCAGCTTAGGACTAGGTCCCGGAGAGACCCAGTACTTC
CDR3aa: CASSLGLGPGETQYF

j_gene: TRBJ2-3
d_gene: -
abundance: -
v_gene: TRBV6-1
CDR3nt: TGTGCCAGCAGTGTCAGGACAGATACGCAGTATTTT
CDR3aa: CASSVRTDTQYF

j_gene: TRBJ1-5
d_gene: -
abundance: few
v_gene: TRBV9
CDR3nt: TGTGCCAGCGGGCAGGGGATGCAGCCCCAGCATTTT
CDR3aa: CASGQGMQPQHF

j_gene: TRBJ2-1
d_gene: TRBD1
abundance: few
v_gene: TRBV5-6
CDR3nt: TGTGCCAGCAGACCGACAGGGTCCTACAATGAGCAGTTCTTC
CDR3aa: CASRPTGSYNEQFF

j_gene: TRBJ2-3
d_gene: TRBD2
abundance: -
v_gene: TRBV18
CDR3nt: TGTGCCAGCTCACCCCTAGCGGGAGAAGGGGATACGCAGTATTTT
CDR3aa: CASSPLAGEGDTQYF

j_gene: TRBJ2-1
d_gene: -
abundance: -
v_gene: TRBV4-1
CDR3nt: TGCGCCAGCAGCCAAGCGAGCTCCTACAATGAGCAGTTCTTC
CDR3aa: CASSQASSYNEQFF

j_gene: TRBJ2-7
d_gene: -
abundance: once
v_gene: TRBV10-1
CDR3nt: TGCGCCAGCAGTGAGTCAACAGTCCTCCACGAGCAGTACTTC
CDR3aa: CASSESTVLHEQYF

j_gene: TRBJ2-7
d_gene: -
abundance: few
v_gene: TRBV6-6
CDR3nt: TGTGCCAGCACTCGGGGGAACTCCTACGAGCAGTACTTC
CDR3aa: CASTRGNSYEQYF